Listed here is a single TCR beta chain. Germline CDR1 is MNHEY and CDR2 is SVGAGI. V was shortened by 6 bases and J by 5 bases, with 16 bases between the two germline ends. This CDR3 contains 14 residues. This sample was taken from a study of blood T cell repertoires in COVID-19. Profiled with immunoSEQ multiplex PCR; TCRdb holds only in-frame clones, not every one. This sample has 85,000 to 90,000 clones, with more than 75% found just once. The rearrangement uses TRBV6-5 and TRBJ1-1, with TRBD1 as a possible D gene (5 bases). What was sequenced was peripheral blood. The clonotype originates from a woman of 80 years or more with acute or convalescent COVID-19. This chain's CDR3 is CASRPTGGDTEAFF. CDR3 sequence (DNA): TGTGCCAGCAGGCCCACCGGGGGGGATACTGAAGCTTTCTTT.